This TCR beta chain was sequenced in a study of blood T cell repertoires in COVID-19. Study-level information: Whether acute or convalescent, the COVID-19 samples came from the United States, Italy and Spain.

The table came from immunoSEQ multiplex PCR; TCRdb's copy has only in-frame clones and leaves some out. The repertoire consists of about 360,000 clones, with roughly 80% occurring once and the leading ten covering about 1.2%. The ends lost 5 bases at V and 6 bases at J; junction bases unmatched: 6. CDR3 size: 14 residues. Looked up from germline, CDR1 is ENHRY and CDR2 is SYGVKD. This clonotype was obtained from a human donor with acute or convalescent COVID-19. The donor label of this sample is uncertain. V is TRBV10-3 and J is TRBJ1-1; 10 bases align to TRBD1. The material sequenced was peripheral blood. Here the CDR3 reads CAISIRDRGSEAFF. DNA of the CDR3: TGTGCCATCAGTATCCGGGACAGGGGCTCTGAAGCTTTCTTT.